These 24 T cell receptor beta chains share one sample of origin, sequenced in a study of identical twins. TCRdb re-derived calls from the 5' RACE reads in MiXCR, one entry per CDR3 protein. The profile shows about 890,000 distinct CDR3 sequences, roughly an eighth of them singletons. The data also belong to a second study, concerning yellow fever vaccine responses in identical twins.

The specimen was PBMCs. All receptors derive from a woman in her late teens or twenties in good health.

There are a few counts of this clonotype. The chain is built from TRBV25-1 and TRBJ1-2, with 7 bases aligning to TRBD1. Per the germline V gene, CDR1 is MGHDK and CDR2 is SYGVNS. The CDR3 has 17 residues. Germline trimming cut 1 base from V and 4 bases from J; bases unmatched to any gene: 12. The CDR3 DNA is TGTGCCAGCAGTGAATCCGGACAGGAGCCGGCCGGCTATGGCTACACCTTC. It translates to CASSESGQEPAGYGYTF.

The J gene is TRBJ2-1, the V gene TRBV11-2; D is uncertain. The length of the CDR3 is 12 residues. Germline values: CDR1 SGHAT, CDR2 FQNNGV. The V gene lost 5 bases and the J gene lost 12 bases, with 14 bases spanning the gap. CDR3 sequence reads: CASSLRTAMQFF. The CDR3 DNA is TGTGCCAGCAGCCTCCGGACGGCTATGCAGTTCTTC.

V gene TRBV7-3 combines with J gene TRBJ2-1, with unresolved D. There are 17 residues in the CDR3. Germline CDR1 reads SGHTA; CDR2 reads FQGTGA. V gave up 2 bases and J gave up 0 bases, with 14 bases separating them. CDR3 bases: TGTGCCAGCAGCTTAGGTTTTAGCACGAGCTCCTACAATGAGCAGTTCTTC. Residues: CASSLGFSTSSYNEQFF.

V usage is TRBV24-1 and J usage is TRBJ2-2; D remains unclear. The CDR3 sequence is 14 residues long. V was shortened by 4 bases and J by 1 base, with 6 bases between the two germline ends. The germline V gene has CDR1 KGHDR and CDR2 SFDVKD. CDR3 in amino acids: CATSDYMNTGELFF. CDR3 nucleotide sequence: TGTGCCACCAGTGACTACATGAACACCGGGGAGCTGTTTTTT.

The table lists this clonotype with a few counts. The gene calls are TRBV5-1 and TRBJ2-7, with 9 bases that match TRBD1. The CDR3 loop spans 16 amino acids. The germline gives CDR1 SGHRS, CDR2 YFSETQ. The V segment lost 1 base and the J segment 0 bases; nucleotides outside the gene matches: 5. The CDR3 bases are TGCGCCAGCAGCTTGTCCGGACAGGGGTACTCCTACGAGCAGTACTTC. Amino acids: CASSLSGQGYSYEQYF. Looking up the rest from reference TRBV5-1 and TRBJ2-7 gives the full variable domain: KAGVTQTPRYLIKTRGQQVTLSCSPISGHRSVSWYQQTPGQGLQFLFEYFSETQRNKGNFPGRFSGRQFSNSRSEMNVSTLELGDSALYLCASSLSGQGYSYEQYFGPGTRLTVT.

The chain carries TRBV24-1 and TRBJ2-1; D is unclear. Per germline, CDR1 KGHDR and CDR2 SFDVKD. This CDR3 is 16 amino acids long. Between the trimmed V and J ends, which lost 1 base and 0 bases, there was a span of 9 bases. The DNA for the CDR3 is TGTGCCACCAGTGATTTCCCCAGGAGCTCCTACAATGAGCAGTTCTTC. Its translation: CATSDFPRSSYNEQFF.

This clonotype has just a few counts. V is TRBV5-1 and J is TRBJ2-3, with TRBD1 matching 9 bases. CDR1 and CDR2 from the germline V gene are SGHRS and YFSETQ. The V segment lost 5 bases and the J segment 3 bases; nucleotides outside the gene matches: 10. This CDR3 contains 16 residues. The CDR3 loop reads CASSIGTGMLTDTQYF. The CDR3 DNA is TGCGCCAGCAGTATTGGGACAGGGATGCTGACAGATACGCAGTATTTT. Variable domain in full (rest from reference TRBV5-1 and TRBJ2-3): KAGVTQTPRYLIKTRGQQVTLSCSPISGHRSVSWYQQTPGQGLQFLFEYFSETQRNKGNFPGRFSGRQFSNSRSEMNVSTLELGDSALYLCASSIGTGMLTDTQYFGPGTRLTVL.

This clonotype was counted only a few times. This chain links TRBV20-1 with TRBJ2-1, with a possible D match to TRBD2 (6 bases). CDR3 size: 13 residues. Germline V lookup: CDR1 DFQATT, CDR2 SNEGSKA (reference sequence). Trimming stripped 3 bases from V and 7 bases from J, with 13 bases between. The CDR3 sequence is CSARRGGPNEQFF. CDR3 in DNA: TGCAGTGCTAGGAGGGGAGGACCGAATGAGCAGTTCTTC.

V usage is TRBV10-1 and J usage is TRBJ2-2, with D perhaps matching TRBD1 (5 bases). CDR1 WNHNN and CDR2 SYGVQD come from the germline V gene (reference sequence). This CDR3 is 14 amino acids long. The V gene lost 8 bases and the J gene lost 6 bases, with 16 bases spanning the gap. CDR3 nucleotide sequence: TGCGCCAGCCAGGGTGCGGTCAACGCCGGGGAGCTGTTTTTT. Residues: CASQGAVNAGELFF.

This clonotype turned up a few times. The rearrangement links TRBV27 to TRBJ2-1; D is ambiguous. The CDR3 loop spans 18 amino acids. The ends were cut back, 3 bases at V and 2 bases at J, with 20 bases in the middle. CDR1 MNHEY and CDR2 SMNVEV come from the germline V gene (reference sequence). The CDR3 protein is CASSFKGMLGVTYNEQFF. CDR3 sequence (DNA): TGTGCCAGCAGTTTCAAGGGCATGTTAGGAGTTACCTACAATGAGCAGTTCTTC.

This clonotype was observed a few times. CDR3 protein: CATRHSGNQPQHF. The CDR3 bases are TGTGCCACCAGACACTCAGGTAATCAGCCCCAGCATTTT. The chain has TRBV6-6 and TRBJ1-5; D gene ambiguous. Deletions cut 10 bases from V and 4 bases from J, with 14 bases between. The CDR3 length is 13 residues. CDR1 is MNHNY and CDR2 is SVGAGI in the germline V gene (reference sequence).

The chain links TRBV7-8 to TRBJ2-5, with D perhaps TRBD2 (5 bases). The V gene's germline CDR1 is SGHVS and CDR2 FQNEAQ. The CDR3 covers 14 residues. V lost 3 bases, J lost 2 bases, and 10 bases lay in between. DNA of the CDR3: TGTGCCAGCAGCTTGAGAGGGTGGCAAGAGACCCAGTACTTC. Its translation is CASSLRGWQETQYF.

The chain recombines TRBV12-3 or TRBV12-4 with TRBJ2-5; D is possibly TRBD1 (6 bases). Between the trimmed V and J ends, which lost 6 bases and 2 bases, there was a span of 13 bases. The CDR3 contains 14 residues. The CDR3: CASRPGHLQETQYF. CDR3 nucleotides: TGTGCCAGCAGGCCGGGACATTTACAAGAGACCCAGTACTTC.

This clonotype was seen only a few times. The CDR3 DNA is TGTGCCATCAGTGAGTCCAGAGGACAGGGCACCGGGGAGCTGTTTTTT. It encodes CAISESRGQGTGELFF. V is TRBV10-3 and J is TRBJ2-2, with 8 bases lining up with TRBD1. V lost 0 bases, J lost 4 bases, and 4 bases stayed unmatched. CDR1 ENHRY and CDR2 SYGVKD come from the germline V gene. The CDR3 extends over 16 amino acids.

This clonotype was seen at least ten times. This chain joins TRBV11-2 and TRBJ1-2; 7 bases are shared with TRBD1. Trimming took 4 bases from V and 5 from J; bases not matched to a gene: 4. Germline V gene sequence: CDR1 SGHAT, CDR2 FQNNGV. The CDR3 has 13 amino acids. CDR3 amino acids: CASSSGQKYGYTF. CDR3 sequence (DNA): TGTGCCAGCAGCTCGGGACAGAAATATGGCTACACCTTC.

The gene calls are TRBV15 and TRBJ1-1; tentative D call: TRBD1 (5 bases). This CDR3 region has 13 residues. V shed 5 bases and J shed 1 base, with 8 bases lying between them. Germline loops: CDR1 LNHNV, CDR2 YYDKDF (reference sequence). CDR3 bases: TGTGCCACCAGCGGGCAGGGGAACACTGAAGCTTTCTTT. Translated, it gives CATSGQGNTEAFF.

CDR3 sequence reads: CASSETVWSLYEQYV. CDR3 nucleotides: TGCGCCAGCAGCGAGACAGTGTGGTCCCTCTACGAGCAGTACGTC. The chain recombines TRBV4-1 with TRBJ2-7; TRBD1 might be the D (5 bases). V dropped 5 bases and J dropped 3 bases, with 17 bases sitting between them. In germline, CDR1 is MGHRA, CDR2 YSYEKL. This CDR3 contains 15 residues.

This rearrangement joins TRBV18 to TRBJ2-7, with D possibly matching TRBD2 (6 bases). Germline V lookup: CDR1 KGHSH, CDR2 LQKENI. This CDR3 is built from 16 residues. The V and J ends lost 3 bases and 2 bases respectively, with 17 bases between them. The CDR3 bases are TGTGCCAGCTCACCGACCCGGGGACTCCCCACCTACGAGCAGTACGTC. Protein product: CASSPTRGLPTYEQYV.

The chain couples TRBV20-1 to TRBJ2-7; 7 nucleotides match TRBD2. This CDR3 comprises 15 residues. Germline lookup yields CDR1 DFQATT and CDR2 SNEGSKA (reference sequence). V dropped 1 base and J dropped 1; count of bases not matched to a gene: 7. CDR3 sequence: CSARVLASGSYEQYF. CDR3 nucleotides: TGCAGTGCTAGAGTATTGGCTAGCGGATCCTACGAGCAGTACTTC.

The chain joins TRBV4-1 to TRBJ1-6, with D unresolved. The CDR3 length is 15 residues. Germline V gene sequence: CDR1 MGHRA, CDR2 YSYEKL. Trimming stripped 1 base from V and 2 bases from J, with 6 bases between. The CDR3 nucleotides are TGCGCCAGCAGCCAAGGAAATCCCTATAATTCACCCCTCCACTTT. This codes for CASSQGNPYNSPLHF.

The chain has TRBV20-1 and TRBJ2-5; possible D gene TRBD1, 6 bases. CDR3 length: 16 amino acids. Germline assignment: CDR1 DFQATT and CDR2 SNEGSKA (reference sequence). V dropped 0 bases and J dropped 3 bases, with 17 bases sitting between them. The CDR3 DNA reads as TGCAGTGCTAGAGAATGGGCCCAGGGGATAAAAGAGACCCAGTACTTC. It encodes CSAREWAQGIKETQYF.

V and J are TRBV7-8 and TRBJ2-5; a weak D match, TRBD1 (5 bases). The CDR3 totals 14 residues. Germline CDR1 is SGHVS and CDR2 is FQNEAQ. Trimming took off 7 bases at V and 3 bases at J, with 15 bases between the two ends. The CDR3, as DNA: TGTGCCAGCACCCCTACAGGATCGGAAGAGACCCAGTACTTC. Its translation is CASTPTGSEETQYF.

This clonotype was seen only a few times. The V and J genes are TRBV4-1 and TRBJ2-7; TRBD1 agrees at 7 bases. Germline values: CDR1 MGHRA, CDR2 YSYEKL. J was trimmed by 4 bases and V by 2 bases; bases with no gene match: 11. The CDR3 spans 16 residues. In DNA form, the CDR3 reads TGCGCCAGCAGCCAACCCGGACAGGCCCCAAATTACGAGCAGTACTTC. This gives the protein CASSQPGQAPNYEQYF.

The genes are TRBV28 and TRBJ2-1; the D gene is possibly TRBD1 (6 bases). V was pared by 6 bases and J by 0 bases, with 15 bases between. The CDR3 covers 16 residues. Germline V lookup: CDR1 MDHEN, CDR2 SYDVKM. CDR3 sequence (DNA): TGTGCCAGCAGAACGGGACAATTGAGCTCCTACAATGAGCAGTTCTTC. Encoded protein: CASRTGQLSSYNEQFF. Full variable domain (outside the CDR3, taken from reference TRBV28 and TRBJ2-1): DVKVTQSSRYLVKRTGEKVFLECVQDMDHENMFWYRQDPGLGLRLIYFSYDVKMKEKGDIPEGYSVSREKKERFSLILESASTNQTSMYLCASRTGQLSSYNEQFFGPGTRLTVL.